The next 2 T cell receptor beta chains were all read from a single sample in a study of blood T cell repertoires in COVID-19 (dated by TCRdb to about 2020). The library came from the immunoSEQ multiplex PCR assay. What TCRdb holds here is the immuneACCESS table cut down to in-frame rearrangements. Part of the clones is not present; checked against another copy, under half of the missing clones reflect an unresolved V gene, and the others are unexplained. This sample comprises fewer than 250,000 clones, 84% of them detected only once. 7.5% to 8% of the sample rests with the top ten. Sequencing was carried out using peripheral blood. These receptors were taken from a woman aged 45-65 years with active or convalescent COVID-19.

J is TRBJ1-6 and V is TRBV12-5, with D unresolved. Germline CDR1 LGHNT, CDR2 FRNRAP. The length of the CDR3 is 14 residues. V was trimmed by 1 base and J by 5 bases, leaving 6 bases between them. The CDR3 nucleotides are TGTGCTAGTGGTTTGGACAGCAATAATTCACCCCTCCACTTT. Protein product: CASGLDSNNSPLHF.

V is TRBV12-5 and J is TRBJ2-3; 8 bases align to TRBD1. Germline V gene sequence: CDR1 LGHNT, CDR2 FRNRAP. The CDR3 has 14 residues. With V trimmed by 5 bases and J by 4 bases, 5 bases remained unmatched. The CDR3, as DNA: TGTGCTAGTGGTGTTGGACAGGGCGCAGATACGCAGTATTTT. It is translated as CASGVGQGADTQYF.